This record covers a single TCR beta chain. Its antigen specificity is not known. No much larger clonotype is one base removed from it; base qualities were not supplied. The data originate from a study of blood T cell repertoires in COVID-19 (dated by TCRdb to the early 2020s). Study-wide context: Samples from collaborators originated in the United States, Italy and Spain and spanned both the acute and convalescent phases of COVID-19. The prospective study material was composed of cDNA or gDNA derived from T cells, B-cell-depleted T cells, or PBMCs. Subjects who had been exposed to COVID-19, were actively infected with it, or had recovered from it provided the deeply sampled blood TCRbeta repertoires that made up the dataset. A freely available public database, intended as a resource for researchers studying the immune response to SARS-CoV-2, is where the repertoires were released. The samples were drawn from two sources: the first 160 participants of the ongoing ImmuneRACE study, and 1,200 or so subjects contributed by 6 global collaborators. A de-identified subject ID, COVID-19 status, age in years and sex were almost always included in the sample metadata. HLA class I and class II types, where available, came from metadata supplied by the sample provider rather than from assay-based typing. What the study reported, not specific to this receptor: Clinical and demographic metadata were provided uncurated, with the amount varying by source and participant.

Participants in the prospective study were enrolled through a virtual design, were aged roughly 18 to 100 years, and lived in about 25 United States geographic areas. In the prospective study, cohorts were assigned on the basis of participant-reported clinical history obtained from a screening survey and a study questionnaire. Recovered participants in ImmuneRACE Cohort 3 were defined by two consecutive negative NP/OP PCR tests, clearance by a healthcare professional, or resolution of symptoms. Mobile phlebotomists in the prospective study collected whole blood, serum and a nasopharyngeal or oropharyngeal swab from every participant. Prospective study participants could optionally give additional blood draws and questionnaires over an approximately 2-month period. Prospective study blood samples were shipped either frozen or at room temperature before DNA extraction. Taken from cysteine to phenylalanine, the CDR3 has 14 residues. CDR3 DNA only is kept here, 42 bases in frame from base 1. V and J are truncated by 6 bases and 0 bases respectively, leaving an intervening sequence of 12 bases. The germline V gene specifies ENHRY as CDR1 and SYGVKD as CDR2.

The immunoSEQ Assay, a bias-controlled multiplex PCR, was used to amplify TCRbeta CDR3 regions from genomic DNA. The authors' analysis ran thus. The number of nucleated cells in each sample was estimated by amplification of reference gene primers within the assay. To quantify the absolute abundance of each unique TCRbeta CDR3 rearrangement, sequence reads were collapsed and filtered. For each sample, productive Simpson clonality was calculated as the square root of Simpson's diversity index over productive rearrangements. TCRdb took this table from immuneACCESS and kept in-frame rearrangements with V and J called. Such tables lack part of the clones; where checked against another copy, unresolved V genes explain under half of the gap, and the rest is unexplained. The V and J calls and the clone size are those of that table, but D and trimming were determined from the DNA. The sample contains about 320,000 clones, 85% to 90% of them found a single time. The ten largest clones take up roughly a tenth of the sample.

The sequence was obtained from a woman between 18 and 29 years old who had recovered from COVID-19. In this chain, TRBV10-3 is recombined with TRBJ2-7, and TRBD2 may be the D gene, going by 5 matching bases. Input material: PBMCs or T cells enriched from blood (not recorded which). The bases are TGTGCCATCAGCGGAGCGGAGCTCTCCTACGAGCAGTACTTC. It codes for CAISGAELSYEQYF.